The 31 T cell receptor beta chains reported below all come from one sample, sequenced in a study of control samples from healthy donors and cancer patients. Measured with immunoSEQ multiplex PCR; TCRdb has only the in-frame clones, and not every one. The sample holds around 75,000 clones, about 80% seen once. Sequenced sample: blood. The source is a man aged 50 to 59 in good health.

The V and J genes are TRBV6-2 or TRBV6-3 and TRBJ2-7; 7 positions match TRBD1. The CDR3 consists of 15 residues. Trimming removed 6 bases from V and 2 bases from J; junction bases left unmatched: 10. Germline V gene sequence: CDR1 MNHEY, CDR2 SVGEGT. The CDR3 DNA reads TGTGCCAGCAGCTTAGGACAGGCGACTCCCTACGAGCAGTACTTC. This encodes CASSLGQATPYEQYF.

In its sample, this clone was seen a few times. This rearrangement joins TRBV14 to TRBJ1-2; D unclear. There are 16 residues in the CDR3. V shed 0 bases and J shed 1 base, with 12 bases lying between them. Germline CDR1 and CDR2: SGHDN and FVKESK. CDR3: CASSQDLSAINYGYTF. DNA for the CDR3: TGTGCCAGCAGCCAAGATTTATCTGCGATTAACTATGGCTACACCTTC.

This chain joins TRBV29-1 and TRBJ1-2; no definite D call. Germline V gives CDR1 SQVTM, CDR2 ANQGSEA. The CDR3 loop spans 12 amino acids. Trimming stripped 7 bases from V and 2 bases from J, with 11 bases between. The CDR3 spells CSADEGNYGYTF. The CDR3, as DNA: TGCAGCGCTGATGAGGGAAACTATGGCTACACCTTC.

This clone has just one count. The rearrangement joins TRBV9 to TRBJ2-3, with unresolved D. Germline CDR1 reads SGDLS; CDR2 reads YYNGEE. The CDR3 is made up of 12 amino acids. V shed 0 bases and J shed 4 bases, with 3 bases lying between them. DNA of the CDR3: TGTGCCAGCAGCGTAGCTTCAGATACGCAGTATTTT. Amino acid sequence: CASSVASDTQYF. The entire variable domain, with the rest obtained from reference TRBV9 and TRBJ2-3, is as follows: DSGVTQTPKHLITATGQRVTLRCSPRSGDLSVYWYQQSLDQGLQFLIQYYNGEERAKGNILERFSAQQFPDLHSELNLSSLELGDSALYFCASSVASDTQYFGPGTRLTVL.

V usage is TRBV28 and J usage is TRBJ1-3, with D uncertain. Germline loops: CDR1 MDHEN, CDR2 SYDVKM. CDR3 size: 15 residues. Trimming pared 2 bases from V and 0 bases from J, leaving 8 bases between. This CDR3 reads CASSLGFNSGNTIYF. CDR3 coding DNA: TGTGCCAGCAGTTTAGGGTTCAACTCTGGAAACACCATATATTTT.

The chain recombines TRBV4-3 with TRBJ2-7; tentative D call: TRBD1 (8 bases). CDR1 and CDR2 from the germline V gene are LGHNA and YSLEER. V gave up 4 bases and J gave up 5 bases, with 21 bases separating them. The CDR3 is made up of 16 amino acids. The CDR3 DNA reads TGCGCCAGCAGCCCTCACGACAGGGGCGCGGGGGACGAGCAGTACTTC. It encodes CASSPHDRGAGDEQYF.

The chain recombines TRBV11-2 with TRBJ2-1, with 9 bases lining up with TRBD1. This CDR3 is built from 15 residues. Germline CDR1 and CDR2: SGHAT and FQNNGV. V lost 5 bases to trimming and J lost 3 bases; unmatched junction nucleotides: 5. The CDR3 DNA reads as TGTGCCAGCAGCGCACCGGGACAGGGCTACAATGAGCAGTTCTTC. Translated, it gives CASSAPGQGYNEQFF.

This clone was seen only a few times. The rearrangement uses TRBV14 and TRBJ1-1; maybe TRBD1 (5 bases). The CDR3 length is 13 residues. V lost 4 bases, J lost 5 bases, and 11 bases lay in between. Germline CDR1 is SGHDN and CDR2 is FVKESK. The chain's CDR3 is CASSLKGDTEAFF. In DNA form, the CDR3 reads TGTGCCAGCAGCCTTAAAGGGGATACTGAAGCTTTCTTT.

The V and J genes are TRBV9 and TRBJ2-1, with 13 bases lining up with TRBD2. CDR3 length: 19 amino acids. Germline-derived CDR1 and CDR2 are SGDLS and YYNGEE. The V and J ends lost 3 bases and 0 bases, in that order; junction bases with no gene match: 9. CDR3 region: CASSGPGLAGSSSYNEQFF. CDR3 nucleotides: TGTGCCAGCAGCGGCCCGGGACTAGCGGGGTCGAGCTCCTACAATGAGCAGTTCTTC.

For the CDR3, the DNA is TGTGCCAGCAGCTTAAGTCAAGAGACCCAGTACTTC. Amino acids: CASSLSQETQYF. The V call is TRBV5-6, the J call TRBJ2-5, with D uncertain. The CDR3 totals 12 residues. V was trimmed by 2 bases and J by 2 bases, leaving 4 bases between them. The V gene's germline CDR1 is SGHDT and CDR2 YYEEEE.

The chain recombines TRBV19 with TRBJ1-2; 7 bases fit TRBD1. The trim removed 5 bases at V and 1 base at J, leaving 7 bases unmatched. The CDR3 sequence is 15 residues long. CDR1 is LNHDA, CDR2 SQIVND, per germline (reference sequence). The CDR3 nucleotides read TGTGCCAGTAGTCCGAGCCGGGACAGTAACTATGGCTACACCTTC. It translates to CASSPSRDSNYGYTF.

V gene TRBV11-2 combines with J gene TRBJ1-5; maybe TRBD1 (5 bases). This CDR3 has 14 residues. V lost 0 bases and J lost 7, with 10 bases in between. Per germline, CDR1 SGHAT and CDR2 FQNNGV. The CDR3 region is CASSLDRGVQPQHF. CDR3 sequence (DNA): TGTGCCAGCAGCTTAGATCGGGGGGTACAGCCCCAGCATTTT.

The CDR3 DNA is TGCGCCAGCAGCCAAGATATCCGAGATACGCAGTATTTT. It specifies CASSQDIRDTQYF. The chain has TRBV4-3 and TRBJ2-3; D unresolved. The CDR3 consists of 13 residues. V was trimmed by 0 bases and J by 5 bases, leaving 6 bases between them. Germline lookup yields CDR1 LGHNA and CDR2 YSLEER.

CDR3 amino acids: CASSLSSGSGEQYF. The CDR3 DNA reads TGTGCCAGCAGCTTAAGTAGCGGGAGTGGAGAGCAGTACTTC. J is TRBJ2-7 and V is TRBV7-3, with TRBD2 matching over 9 bases. The CDR3 covers 14 residues. After removal of 1 base from V and 7 bases from J, the junction contained 5 bases not matched to a gene. Germline values: CDR1 SGHTA, CDR2 FQGTGA. Full variable domain (missing parts from reference TRBV7-3 and TRBJ2-7): GAGVSQTPSNKVTEKGKYVELRCDPISGHTALYWYRQSLGQGPEFLIYFQGTGAADDSGLPNDRFFAVRPEGSVSTLKIQRTERGDSAVYLCASSLSSGSGEQYFGPGTRLTVT.

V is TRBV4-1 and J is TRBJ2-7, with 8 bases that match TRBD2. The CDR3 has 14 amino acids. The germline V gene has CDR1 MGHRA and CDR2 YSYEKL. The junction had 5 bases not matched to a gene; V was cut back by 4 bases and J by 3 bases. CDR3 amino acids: CASSLGLGFYEQYF. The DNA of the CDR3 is TGCGCCAGCAGCCTGGGACTAGGTTTCTACGAGCAGTACTTC.

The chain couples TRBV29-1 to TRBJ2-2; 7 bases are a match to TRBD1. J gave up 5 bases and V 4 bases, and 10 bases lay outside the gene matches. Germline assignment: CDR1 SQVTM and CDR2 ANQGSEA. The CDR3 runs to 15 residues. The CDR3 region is CSVVNDRDGTGELFF. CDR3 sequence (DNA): TGCAGCGTTGTAAACGACAGGGACGGGACCGGGGAGCTGTTTTTT.

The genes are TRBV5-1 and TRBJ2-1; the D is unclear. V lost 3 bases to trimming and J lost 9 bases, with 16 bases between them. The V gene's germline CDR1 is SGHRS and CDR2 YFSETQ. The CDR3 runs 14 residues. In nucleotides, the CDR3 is TGCGCCAGCAGCTCGGGCGTCGTTTCGGGTGAGCAGTTCTTC. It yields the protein CASSSGVVSGEQFF.

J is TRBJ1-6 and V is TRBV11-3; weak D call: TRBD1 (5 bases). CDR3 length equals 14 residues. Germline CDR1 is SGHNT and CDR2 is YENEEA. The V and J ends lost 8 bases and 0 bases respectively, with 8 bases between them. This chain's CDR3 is CASRGSSYNSPLHF. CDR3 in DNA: TGTGCCAGCCGGGGGAGCTCCTATAATTCACCCCTCCACTTT.

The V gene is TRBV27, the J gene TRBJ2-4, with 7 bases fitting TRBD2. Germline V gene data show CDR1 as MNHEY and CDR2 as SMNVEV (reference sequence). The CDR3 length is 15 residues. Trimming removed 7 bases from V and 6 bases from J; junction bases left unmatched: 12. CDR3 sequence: CASTQTRGSRNIQYF. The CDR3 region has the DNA TGTGCCAGCACCCAAACGCGGGGGAGCAGAAACATTCAGTACTTC.

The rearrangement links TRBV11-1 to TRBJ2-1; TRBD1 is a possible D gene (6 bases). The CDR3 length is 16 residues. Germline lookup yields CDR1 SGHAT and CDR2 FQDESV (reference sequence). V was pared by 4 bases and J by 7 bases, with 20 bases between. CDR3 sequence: CASSYNLRGLVNEQFF. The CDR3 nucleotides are TGTGCCAGCAGCTACAATCTCAGGGGATTGGTGAATGAGCAGTTCTTC.

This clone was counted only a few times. The CDR3, as DNA: TGTGCCAGCAGCGGCTCGGGTCGGGAGACCCAGTACTTC. Amino acids: CASSGSGRETQYF. The chain employs TRBV7-8 and TRBJ2-5; D not resolved. The CDR3 is 13 residues long. V lost 5 bases to trimming and J lost 5 bases, with 12 bases between them. Germline V gives CDR1 SGHVS, CDR2 FQNEAQ.

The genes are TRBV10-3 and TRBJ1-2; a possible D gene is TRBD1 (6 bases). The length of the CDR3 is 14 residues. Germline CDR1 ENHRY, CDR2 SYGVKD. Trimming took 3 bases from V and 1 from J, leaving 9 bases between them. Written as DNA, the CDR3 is TGTGCCATCAGTGATCAGGGACATAACTATGGCTACACCTTC. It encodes CAISDQGHNYGYTF.

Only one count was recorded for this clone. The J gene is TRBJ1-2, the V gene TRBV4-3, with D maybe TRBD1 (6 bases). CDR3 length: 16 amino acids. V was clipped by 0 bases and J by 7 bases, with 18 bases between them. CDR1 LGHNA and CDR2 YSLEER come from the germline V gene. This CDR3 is CASSQDVQGRIGGYTF. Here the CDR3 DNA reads TGCGCCAGCAGCCAAGACGTTCAGGGGAGGATAGGTGGCTACACCTTC.

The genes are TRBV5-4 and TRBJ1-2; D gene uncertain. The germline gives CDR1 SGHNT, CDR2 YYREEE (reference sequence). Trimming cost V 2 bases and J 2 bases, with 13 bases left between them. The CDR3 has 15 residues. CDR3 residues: CASSFVGRGNYGYTF. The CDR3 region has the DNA TGTGCCAGCAGCTTCGTAGGACGGGGAAACTATGGCTACACCTTC.

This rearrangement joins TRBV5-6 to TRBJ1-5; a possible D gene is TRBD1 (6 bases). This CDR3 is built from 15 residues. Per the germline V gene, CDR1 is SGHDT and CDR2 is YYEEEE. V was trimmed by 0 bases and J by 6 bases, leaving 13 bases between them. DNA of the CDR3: TGTGCCAGCAGCTTGGGGACAGTTTCATCTCAGCCCCAGCATTTT. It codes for CASSLGTVSSQPQHF.

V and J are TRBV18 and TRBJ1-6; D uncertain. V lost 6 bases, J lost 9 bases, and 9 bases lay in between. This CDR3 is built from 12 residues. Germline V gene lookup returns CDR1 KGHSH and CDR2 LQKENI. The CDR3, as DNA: TGTGCCAGCTCCTACACCATTTCACCCCTCCACTTT. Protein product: CASSYTISPLHF.

As DNA, the CDR3 is TGTGCCAGCAGCTTATATAAGGTTATCCCCTACGAGCAGTACTTC. Translating gives CASSLYKVIPYEQYF. The chain is built from TRBV5-6 and TRBJ2-7; D gene unclear. Germline V gives CDR1 SGHDT, CDR2 YYEEEE. V lost 2 bases, J lost 2 bases, and 14 bases lay in between. This CDR3 has 15 residues.

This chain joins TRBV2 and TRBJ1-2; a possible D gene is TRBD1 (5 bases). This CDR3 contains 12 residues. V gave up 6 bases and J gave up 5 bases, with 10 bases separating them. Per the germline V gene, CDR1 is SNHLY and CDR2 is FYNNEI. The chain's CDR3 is CASRQTEYGYTF. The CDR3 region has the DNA TGTGCCAGCAGGCAGACAGAGTATGGCTACACCTTC. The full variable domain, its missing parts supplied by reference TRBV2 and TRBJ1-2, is EPEVTQTPSHQVTQMGQEVILRCVPISNHLYFYWYRQILGQKVEFLVSFYNNEISEKSEIFDDQFSVERPDGSNFTLKIRSTKLEDSAMYFCASRQTEYGYTFGSGTRLTVV.

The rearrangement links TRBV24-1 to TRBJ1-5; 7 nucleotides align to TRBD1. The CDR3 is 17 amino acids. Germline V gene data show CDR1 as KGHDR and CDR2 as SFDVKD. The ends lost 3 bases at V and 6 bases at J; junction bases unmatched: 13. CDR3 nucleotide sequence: TGTGCCACCAGTGATCCCCGGGACAGAGAAGACAGTCAGCCCCAGCATTTT. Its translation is CATSDPRDREDSQPQHF.

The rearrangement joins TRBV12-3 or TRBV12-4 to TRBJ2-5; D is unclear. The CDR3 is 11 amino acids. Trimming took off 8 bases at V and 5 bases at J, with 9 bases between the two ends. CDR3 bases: TGTGCCAGCCTTGGCGAGGAGACCCAGTACTTC. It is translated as CASLGEETQYF.

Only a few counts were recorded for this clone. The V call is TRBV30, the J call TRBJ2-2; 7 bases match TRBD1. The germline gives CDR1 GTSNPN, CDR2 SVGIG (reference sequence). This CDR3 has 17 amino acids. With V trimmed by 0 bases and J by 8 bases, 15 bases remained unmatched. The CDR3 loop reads CAWSVHRGSFLGGELFF. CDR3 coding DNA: TGTGCCTGGAGTGTTCACAGGGGAAGTTTTTTAGGAGGGGAGCTGTTTTTT.